These 15 T cell receptor beta chains came from one sample sequenced in a study of blood T cell repertoires in COVID-19. Using immunoSEQ multiplex PCR, the repertoire was profiled, and TCRdb retains in-frame clones only, with some absent. Of some 100,000 clones detected, approximately 92% appear once; the ten largest clones hold under 7.5%. Specimen: peripheral blood. Receptor source: a man between 65 and 79 years old with acute or convalescent COVID-19.

This clone appeared a single time. The V call is TRBV4-1, the J call TRBJ2-7; the D gene is possibly TRBD2 (6 bases). Trimming pared 1 base from V and 7 bases from J, leaving 11 bases between. Germline V gene data show CDR1 as MGHRA and CDR2 as YSYEKL. There are 13 residues in the CDR3. CDR3 DNA sequence: TGCGCCAGCAGCCAAGTCGGGCGGGATGAGCAGTACTTC. Protein product: CASSQVGRDEQYF.

This chain connects TRBV18 to TRBJ1-5; unclear D gene. Germline assignment: CDR1 KGHSH and CDR2 LQKENI. The V gene lost 4 bases and the J gene lost 5 bases, with 6 bases spanning the gap. This CDR3 comprises 12 residues. The CDR3 DNA reads TGTGCCAGCTCACGGAGGGATCAGCCCCAGCATTTT. Its protein product is CASSRRDQPQHF.

The genes are TRBV19 and TRBJ1-4; the match to TRBD1 covers 8 bases. Trimming cost V 1 base and J 3 bases; bases outside gene matches: 13. Germline V gene lookup returns CDR1 LNHDA and CDR2 SQIVND (reference sequence). The CDR3 loop spans 19 amino acids. CDR3 bases: TGTGCCAGTAGTATAGGCGAGACAGGGGTTCTCGGTCCTAATGAAAAACTGTTTTTT. Its protein product is CASSIGETGVLGPNEKLFF.

The chain recombines TRBV3-1 (or the pseudogene TRBV3-2) with TRBJ2-3; 8 bases map to TRBD2. Trimming at V came to 0 bases and at J to 4 bases, leaving 12 bases not matched to a gene. The length of the CDR3 is 18 residues. The germline CDR1 and CDR2 sequences are LGHDT and YNNKEL (reference sequence). The DNA for the CDR3 is TGTGCCAGCAGCCAAGAAATCTCGGGACTAGGGGGGTCAGATACGCAGTATTTT. It codes for CASSQEISGLGGSDTQYF.

The rearrangement joins TRBV27 to TRBJ2-1; 10 bases align to TRBD2. From germline, CDR1 is MNHEY and CDR2 SMNVEV (reference sequence). V lost 3 bases to trimming and J lost 4 bases; unmatched junction nucleotides: 9. The CDR3 sequence is 17 residues long. Written as DNA, the CDR3 is TGTGCCAGCAGTTTCCAACTCGGGACTAGCGTGTACAATGAGCAGTTCTTC. This codes for CASSFQLGTSVYNEQFF.

This chain's CDR3 is CASSLSGGEQYF. The CDR3 bases are TGTGCCAGCAGCTTGTCCGGCGGGGAACAGTACTTC. V gene TRBV5-5 combines with J gene TRBJ2-7; tentative D call: TRBD2 (6 bases). The germline CDR1 and CDR2 sequences are SGHKS and YYEKEE (reference sequence). This CDR3 region has 12 residues. V lost 1 base to trimming and J lost 10 bases, with 12 bases between them.

The gene calls are TRBV7-3 and TRBJ2-3; 8 nucleotides align to TRBD2. The germline CDR1 and CDR2 sequences are SGHTA and FQGTGA. The V segment lost 5 bases and the J segment 2 bases; nucleotides outside the gene matches: 18. The CDR3 extends over 19 amino acids. The CDR3 DNA follows: TGTGCCAGCAGCCTCACTAGCGGATTGAGTGGGGGGAACACAGATACGCAGTATTTT. Amino acid sequence: CASSLTSGLSGGNTDTQYF. The full variable domain, rest sourced from reference TRBV7-3 and TRBJ2-3, is GAGVSQTPSNKVTEKGKYVELRCDPISGHTALYWYRQSLGQGPEFLIYFQGTGAADDSGLPNDRFFAVRPEGSVSTLKIQRTERGDSAVYLCASSLTSGLSGGNTDTQYFGPGTRLTVL.

The rearrangement uses TRBV11-2 and TRBJ2-1, with 7 bases matching TRBD2. V trimming: 1 base; J trimming: 3 bases; junction bases outside the gene matches: 3. The CDR3 is made up of 15 amino acids. Germline CDR1 SGHAT, CDR2 FQNNGV. CDR3 loop: CASSLARGDYNEQFF. CDR3 nucleotides: TGTGCCAGCAGCTTAGCCCGGGGGGACTACAATGAGCAGTTCTTC.

The chain employs TRBV6-1 and TRBJ2-2; TRBD1 aligns across 9 bases. The CDR3 consists of 15 residues. The V and J ends lost 4 bases and 4 bases, in that order; junction bases with no gene match: 4. Germline V lookup: CDR1 MNHNS, CDR2 SASEGT. The chain's CDR3 is CASSGTGAGTGELFF. The CDR3 region has the DNA TGTGCCAGCAGTGGGACAGGGGCGGGCACCGGGGAGCTGTTTTTT.

The chain combines TRBV19 with TRBJ2-3; possibly TRBD1 for D (5 bases). V lost 1 base, J lost 3 bases, and 11 bases lay in between. The CDR3 loop spans 15 amino acids. CDR1 is LNHDA, CDR2 SQIVND, per germline (reference sequence). The CDR3 protein is CASSIAGLLTDTQYF. CDR3 DNA sequence: TGTGCCAGTAGTATAGCAGGGTTGTTGACAGATACGCAGTATTTT.

The chain links TRBV11-3 to TRBJ2-3; the match to TRBD1 covers 8 bases. Germline values: CDR1 SGHNT, CDR2 YENEEA. The CDR3 extends over 16 amino acids. After removal of 2 bases from V and 4 bases from J, the junction contained 8 bases not matched to a gene. The CDR3 is CASSLSRGRSADTQYF. The CDR3 region has the DNA TGTGCCAGCAGCTTAAGCAGGGGGCGAAGCGCAGATACGCAGTATTTT.

The CDR3 sequence is CASGLAVGDQPQHF. CDR3 in DNA: TGTGCTAGTGGTTTGGCCGTAGGGGATCAGCCCCAGCATTTT. This chain joins TRBV12-5 and TRBJ1-5; a possible D gene is TRBD1 (5 bases). The CDR3 is 14 amino acids. The V end lost 1 base, the J end lost 5 bases, and 9 bases lay between the germline ends. Germline V lookup: CDR1 LGHNT, CDR2 FRNRAP.

V usage is TRBV6-6 and J usage is TRBJ2-7; TRBD1 aligns across 8 bases. V gave up 5 bases and J gave up 5 bases; unmatched junction bases: 5. This CDR3 has 13 amino acids. Germline assignment: CDR1 MNHNY and CDR2 SVGAGI (reference sequence). The CDR3 DNA is TGTGCCAGCAGTAGACAGGGGATACACGAGCAGTACTTC. This codes for CASSRQGIHEQYF.

This rearrangement joins TRBV24-1 to TRBJ1-5; 7 bases fit TRBD1. The ends lost 7 bases at V and 11 bases at J; junction bases unmatched: 7. CDR3 size: 12 residues. Germline V gives CDR1 KGHDR, CDR2 SFDVKD. The CDR3 region is CATSDRVSAQHF. The CDR3 bases are TGTGCCACCAGCGACAGGGTCTCGGCCCAGCATTTT.

This chain uses TRBV7-8 with TRBJ1-1, with 9 bases identical to TRBD1. The CDR3 totals 19 residues. Trimming cost V 4 bases and J 4 bases; bases outside gene matches: 19. CDR1 and CDR2 from the germline V gene are SGHVS and FQNEAQ. In DNA form, the CDR3 reads TGTGCCAGCAGCTCTTCTTCTTATATCCCGGGACAGGGCAGCACTGAAGCTTTCTTT. Translation gives CASSSSSYIPGQGSTEAFF.